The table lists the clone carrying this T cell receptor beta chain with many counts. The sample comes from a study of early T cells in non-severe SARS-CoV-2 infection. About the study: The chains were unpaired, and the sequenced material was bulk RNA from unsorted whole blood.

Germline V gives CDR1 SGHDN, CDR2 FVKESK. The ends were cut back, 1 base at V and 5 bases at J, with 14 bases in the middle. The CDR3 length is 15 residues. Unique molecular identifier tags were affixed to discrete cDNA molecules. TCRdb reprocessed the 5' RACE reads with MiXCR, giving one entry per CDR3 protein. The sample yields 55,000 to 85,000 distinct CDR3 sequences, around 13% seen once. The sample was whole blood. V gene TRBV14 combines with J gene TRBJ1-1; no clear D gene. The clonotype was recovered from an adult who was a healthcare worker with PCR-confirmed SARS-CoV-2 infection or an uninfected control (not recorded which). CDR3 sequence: CASSQVRARGTEAFF. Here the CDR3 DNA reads TGTGCCAGCAGCCAAGTGAGGGCCCGGGGAACTGAAGCTTTCTTT.